Listed below are T cell receptor beta chains from one sample, sequenced in a study of tumor-infiltrating lymphocytes in glioblastoma multiforme. TCRdb re-called the multiplex PCR reads with MiXCR, one entry per CDR3 protein. Here the sample spans about 9,200 distinct CDR3 sequences, roughly 70% being singletons. Material for sequencing was brain tumor tissue. The source is a male donor with glioblastoma. The CDR3 runs from the conserved cysteine through the conserved F or W. A D gene is named only where the DNA matches it firmly. Size tells how often a clone was seen (once, few, many) or the class of an expanded clone, and some rows leave it out.

v_gene: TRBV12-3/TRBV12-4
d_gene: NA
abundance: NA
j_gene: TRBJ1-4
CDR3nt: TGTGCCAGCAGTTTACAGGAGGGTATGAGTGAAAAACTGTTTTTT
CDR3aa: CASSLQEGMSEKLFF

v_gene: TRBV7-8
d_gene: NA
abundance: NA
j_gene: TRBJ2-7
CDR3nt: TGTGCCAGCAGCAACAGGTTCTACGAGCAGTACTTC
CDR3aa: CASSNRFYEQYF

v_gene: TRBV4-1
d_gene: NA
abundance: once
j_gene: TRBJ2-3
CDR3nt: TGCGCCAGCAGCCAAGATAGGAGGAACACAGATACGCAGTATTTT
CDR3aa: CASSQDRRNTDTQYF

v_gene: TRBV11-2
d_gene: TRBD1
abundance: NA
j_gene: TRBJ2-1
CDR3nt: TGTGCCATCAGCCGCGACAGGGGGAAGGTCAACAATGAGTATTTCTTC
CDR3aa: CAISRDRGKVNNEYFF

v_gene: TRBV20-1
d_gene: NA
abundance: medium-sized
j_gene: TRBJ2-7
CDR3nt: TGCAGTGCTATTCCGGGACAAGGTCCTCCCGACGAGCAGTACTTC
CDR3aa: CSAIPGQGPPDEQYF

v_gene: TRBV5-1
d_gene: TRBD2
abundance: NA
j_gene: TRBJ2-2
CDR3nt: TGCGCCAGCAACTTTGGACTAGCAAGAACACCCGGGGAGCTGTTTTTT
CDR3aa: CASNFGLARTPGELFF

v_gene: TRBV7-9
d_gene: NA
abundance: many
j_gene: TRBJ2-5
CDR3nt: TGTGCCAGCAGCTCCGCAGGGCAAGAGACCCAGTACTTC
CDR3aa: CASSSAGQETQYF

v_gene: TRBV11-2
d_gene: TRBD2
abundance: NA
j_gene: TRBJ2-2
CDR3nt: TGTGCCAGCAGCCTACTAGCGGGGGGCACCGGGGAGCTGTTTTTT
CDR3aa: CASSLLAGGTGELFF

v_gene: TRBV29-1
d_gene: TRBD2
abundance: medium-sized
j_gene: TRBJ2-1
CDR3nt: TGCAGCGCTCATAAACTAGCGGACAATGAGCAGTTCTTC
CDR3aa: CSAHKLADNEQFF

v_gene: TRBV4-3
d_gene: TRBD2
abundance: few
j_gene: TRBJ2-7
CDR3nt: TGCGCCAGCAGCCCCCCAGGGAGGGACGAGCAGTACTTC
CDR3aa: CASSPPGRDEQYF

v_gene: TRBV6-1
d_gene: TRBD2
abundance: NA
j_gene: TRBJ2-7
CDR3nt: TGTGCCATCGCGGGGGAGAGGACCTACGAGCAGTACTTC
CDR3aa: CAIAGERTYEQYF

v_gene: TRBV6-5
d_gene: NA
abundance: once
j_gene: TRBJ2-7
CDR3nt: TGTGCCACTCGTGGCGGCGGCTACGAGCAGTACTTC
CDR3aa: CATRGGGYEQYF

v_gene: TRBV20-1
d_gene: NA
abundance: NA
j_gene: TRBJ2-1
CDR3nt: TGCAGTGCTAGTGATAGAGTAAGCTACAATGAGCAGTTCTTC
CDR3aa: CSASDRVSYNEQFF

v_gene: TRBV10-3
d_gene: TRBD1
abundance: few
j_gene: TRBJ2-7
CDR3nt: TGTGCCATCAGTTCGGGACAGCTGAACTCCTACGAGCAGTACTTC
CDR3aa: CAISSGQLNSYEQYF